The 9 T cell receptor beta chains below all came from one sample that was sequenced in a study of T cells in Graves' hyperthyroidism and ophthalmopathy. TCR beta CDR3 regions were amplified from RNA. The primer set for the first-round RT-PCR of the TCR CDR3 was HTBI. One entry per CDR3 protein results from TCRdb running MiXCR on the multiplex PCR reads. The sample holds more than 350,000 distinct CDR3 sequences, over 12% seen once. What was sequenced was blood. The receptors come from a woman in her sixties with Graves' ophthalmopathy.

This clonotype showed up many times. The chain carries TRBV28 and TRBJ2-1; 7 bases match TRBD2. Germline lookup yields CDR1 MDHEN and CDR2 SYDVKM. The CDR3 is made up of 16 amino acids. The V and J ends lost 7 bases and 5 bases, in that order; junction bases with no gene match: 14. CDR3 sequence reads: CASNKRGDGRNNEQFF. Written as DNA, the CDR3 is TGTGCCAGCAATAAACGGGGGGATGGTAGGAACAATGAGCAGTTCTTC.

The rearrangement joins TRBV3-1 to TRBJ1-3; weak D call: TRBD1 (6 bases). Germline V CDR1 and CDR2: LGHDT, YNNKEL (reference sequence). The V end lost 2 bases, the J end lost 3 bases, and 11 bases lay between the germline ends. This CDR3 comprises 15 residues. In DNA, the CDR3 is TGTGCCAGCAGCCAATCGGGGGGCATTGGAAACACCATATATTTT. Its protein is CASSQSGGIGNTIYF.

This clonotype came up many times. The chain recombines TRBV18 with TRBJ2-1; D might be TRBD1 (5 bases). The germline gives CDR1 KGHSH, CDR2 LQKENI. V was trimmed by 1 base and J by 7 bases, leaving 11 bases between them. The CDR3 sequence is 14 residues long. The CDR3 spells CASSPLRQINEQFF. DNA for the CDR3: TGTGCCAGCTCACCACTTCGACAGATTAATGAGCAGTTCTTC.

There are a few counts of this clonotype. The gene calls are TRBV6-1 and TRBJ1-6; 7 positions match TRBD1. Germline V gene data show CDR1 as MNHNS and CDR2 as SASEGT. V lost 6 bases, J lost 6 bases, and 11 bases stayed unmatched. The CDR3 runs to 16 residues. The CDR3 bases are TGTGCCAGCAGCAAGGGACAGTCGGCGGGTAATTCACCCCTCCACTTT. It is translated as CASSKGQSAGNSPLHF.

This clonotype was seen at least ten times. The chain has TRBV20-1 and TRBJ2-5, with D perhaps TRBD2 (6 bases). The CDR3 has 16 amino acids. Trimming took off 6 bases at V and 9 bases at J, with 29 bases between the two ends. The V gene's germline CDR1 is DFQATT and CDR2 SNEGSKA (reference sequence). The CDR3 spells CSAPPRSPQEGVAQYF. The CDR3 DNA is TGCAGTGCCCCCCCGAGGAGCCCCCAGGAGGGCGTGGCCCAGTACTTC.

The V gene is TRBV5-4, the J gene TRBJ2-2; TRBD1 aligns across 8 bases. The CDR3 loop spans 16 amino acids. V shed 3 bases, J shed 3 bases, and the junction held 7 bases outside the gene matches. Germline CDR1 is SGHNT and CDR2 is YYREEE (reference sequence). The CDR3 coding sequence is TGTGCCAGCAGCTCTCCCCGACAGGGGTACACCGGGGAGCTGTTTTTT. Translation gives CASSSPRQGYTGELFF.

As to this clonotype: A much more abundant neighbour one base away suggests this may be a read error. The rearrangement uses TRBV6-5 and TRBJ2-5; 11 nucleotides agree with TRBD2. V shed 4 bases and J 6 bases; nucleotides not matched to a gene: 10. The CDR3 is 16 residues long. The germline gives CDR1 MNHEY, CDR2 SVGAGI. The DNA of the CDR3 is TGTGCCAGCAGTTGCCTAACTAGCGGGAGAGTTAAGACCCAGTACTTC. Translation: CASSCLTSGRVKTQYF.

Only a few counts were recorded for this clonotype. The gene calls are TRBV5-1 and TRBJ2-2; D call uncertain. CDR1 and CDR2 from the germline V gene are SGHRS and YFSETQ. This CDR3 comprises 14 residues. Trimming pared 1 base from V and 6 bases from J, leaving 10 bases between. CDR3 in DNA: TGCGCCAGCAGCTTGACGGCTCCTTCCGGGGAGCTGTTTTTT. This sequence encodes CASSLTAPSGELFF.

This clonotype was detected ten times or more. J is TRBJ2-5 and V is TRBV20-1; 8 bases match TRBD2. Per the germline V gene, CDR1 is DFQATT and CDR2 is SNEGSKA (reference sequence). The length of the CDR3 is 16 residues. With 4 bases clipped from V and 3 bases from J, the junction kept 13 bases outside the gene matches. In DNA form, the CDR3 reads TGCAGTGCTACTATAATGCGGGGGGCGGGAGAAGAGACCCAGTACTTC. This gives the protein CSATIMRGAGEETQYF.